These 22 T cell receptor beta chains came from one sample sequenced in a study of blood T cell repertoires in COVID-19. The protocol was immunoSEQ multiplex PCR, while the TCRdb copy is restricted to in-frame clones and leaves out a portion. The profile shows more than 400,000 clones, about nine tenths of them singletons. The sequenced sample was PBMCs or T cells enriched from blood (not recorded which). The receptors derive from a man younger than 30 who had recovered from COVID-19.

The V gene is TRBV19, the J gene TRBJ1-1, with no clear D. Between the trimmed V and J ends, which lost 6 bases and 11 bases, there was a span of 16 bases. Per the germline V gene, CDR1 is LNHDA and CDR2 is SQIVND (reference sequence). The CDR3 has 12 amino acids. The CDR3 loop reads CASSQSGGKAFF. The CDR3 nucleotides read TGTGCCAGTAGCCAATCAGGCGGGAAGGCTTTCTTT.

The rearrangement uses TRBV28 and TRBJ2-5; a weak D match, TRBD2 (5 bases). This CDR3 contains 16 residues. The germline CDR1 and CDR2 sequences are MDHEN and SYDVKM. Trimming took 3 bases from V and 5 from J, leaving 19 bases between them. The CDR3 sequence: CASSLTPTRGAETQYF. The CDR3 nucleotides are TGTGCCAGCAGTTTGACACCTACTAGAGGCGCGGAGACCCAGTACTTC.

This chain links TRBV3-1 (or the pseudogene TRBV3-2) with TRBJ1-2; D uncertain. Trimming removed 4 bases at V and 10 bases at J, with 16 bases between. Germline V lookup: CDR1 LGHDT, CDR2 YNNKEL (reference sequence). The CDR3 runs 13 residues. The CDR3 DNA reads TGTGCCAGCAGCCTTCGTCCCCCCGGAGACTACACCTTC. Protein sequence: CASSLRPPGDYTF.

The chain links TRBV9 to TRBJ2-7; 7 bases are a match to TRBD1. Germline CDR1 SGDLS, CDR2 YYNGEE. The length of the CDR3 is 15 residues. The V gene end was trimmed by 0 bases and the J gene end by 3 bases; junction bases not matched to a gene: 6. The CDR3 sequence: CASSVGGTAIYEQYF. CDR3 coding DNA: TGTGCCAGCAGCGTAGGAGGGACAGCGATCTACGAGCAGTACTTC.

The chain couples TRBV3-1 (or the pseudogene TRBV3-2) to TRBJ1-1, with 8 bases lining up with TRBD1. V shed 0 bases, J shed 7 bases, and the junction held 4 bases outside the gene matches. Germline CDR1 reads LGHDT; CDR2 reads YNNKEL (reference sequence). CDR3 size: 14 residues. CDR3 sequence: CASSQEGGTGEAFF. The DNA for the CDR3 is TGTGCCAGCAGCCAAGAAGGTGGGACAGGTGAAGCTTTCTTT.

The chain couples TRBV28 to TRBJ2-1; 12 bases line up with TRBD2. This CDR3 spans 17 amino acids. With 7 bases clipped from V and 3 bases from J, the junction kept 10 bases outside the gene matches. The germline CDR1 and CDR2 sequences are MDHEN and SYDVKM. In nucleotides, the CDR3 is TGTGCCAGCACCGAACTTCGGACTAGCGGGGTCTACAATGAGCAGTTCTTC. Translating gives CASTELRTSGVYNEQFF. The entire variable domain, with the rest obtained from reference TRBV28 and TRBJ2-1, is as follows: DVKVTQSSRYLVKRTGEKVFLECVQDMDHENMFWYRQDPGLGLRLIYFSYDVKMKEKGDIPEGYSVSREKKERFSLILESASTNQTSMYLCASTELRTSGVYNEQFFGPGTRLTVL.

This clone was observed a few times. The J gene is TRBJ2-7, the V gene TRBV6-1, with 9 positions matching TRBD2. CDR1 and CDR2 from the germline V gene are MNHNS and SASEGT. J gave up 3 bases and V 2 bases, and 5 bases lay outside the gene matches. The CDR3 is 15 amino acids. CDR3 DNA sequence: TGTGCCAGCAGTGAAAGGCTAGCGGGAAACTACGAGCAGTACTTC. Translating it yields CASSERLAGNYEQYF.

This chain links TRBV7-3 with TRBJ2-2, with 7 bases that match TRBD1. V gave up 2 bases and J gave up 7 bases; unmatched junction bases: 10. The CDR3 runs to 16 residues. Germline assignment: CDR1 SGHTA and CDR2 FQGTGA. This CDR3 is CASSLSPLRQGGELFF. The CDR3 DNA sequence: TGTGCCAGCAGCTTATCCCCCCTTAGACAGGGCGGGGAGCTGTTTTTT. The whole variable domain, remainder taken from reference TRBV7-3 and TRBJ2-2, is GAGVSQTPSNKVTEKGKYVELRCDPISGHTALYWYRQSLGQGPEFLIYFQGTGAADDSGLPNDRFFAVRPEGSVSTLKIQRTERGDSAVYLCASSLSPLRQGGELFFGEGSRLTVL.

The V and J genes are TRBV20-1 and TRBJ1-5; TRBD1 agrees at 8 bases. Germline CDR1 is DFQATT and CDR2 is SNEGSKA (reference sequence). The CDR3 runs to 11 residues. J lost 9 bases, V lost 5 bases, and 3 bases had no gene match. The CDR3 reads CSAQGAGPQHF. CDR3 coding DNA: TGCAGTGCTCAGGGGGCAGGGCCCCAGCATTTT.

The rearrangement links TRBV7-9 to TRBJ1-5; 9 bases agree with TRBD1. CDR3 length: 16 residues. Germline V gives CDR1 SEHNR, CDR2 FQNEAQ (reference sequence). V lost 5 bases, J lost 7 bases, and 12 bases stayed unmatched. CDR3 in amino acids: CASSLSSGTGKQPQHF. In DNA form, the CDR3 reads TGTGCCAGCAGCCTTTCATCCGGGACAGGGAAACAGCCCCAGCATTTT.

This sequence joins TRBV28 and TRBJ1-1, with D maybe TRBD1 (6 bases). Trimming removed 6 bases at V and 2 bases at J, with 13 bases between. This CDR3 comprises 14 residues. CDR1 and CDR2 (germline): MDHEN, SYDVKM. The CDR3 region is CASREQGLNTEAFF. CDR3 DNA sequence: TGTGCCAGCAGAGAACAGGGTCTTAACACTGAAGCTTTCTTT.

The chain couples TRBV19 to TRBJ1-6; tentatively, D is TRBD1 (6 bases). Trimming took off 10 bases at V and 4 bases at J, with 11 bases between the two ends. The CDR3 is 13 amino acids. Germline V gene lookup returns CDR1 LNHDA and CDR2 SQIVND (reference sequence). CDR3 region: CATQDSYNSPLHF. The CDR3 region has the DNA TGTGCCACCCAGGACAGTTATAATTCACCCCTCCACTTT.

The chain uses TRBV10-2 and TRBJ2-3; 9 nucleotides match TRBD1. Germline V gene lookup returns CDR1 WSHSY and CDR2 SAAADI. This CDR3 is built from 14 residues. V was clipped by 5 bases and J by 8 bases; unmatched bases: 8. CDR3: CASSPGQGRGTQYF. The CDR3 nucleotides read TGCGCCAGCAGTCCGGGACAGGGACGAGGTACGCAGTATTTT.

The DNA of the CDR3 is TGTGCCATCAGTGAATTAGGACAGGGGGATTATGGCTACACCTTC. Protein product: CAISELGQGDYGYTF. The rearrangement joins TRBV10-3 to TRBJ1-2; 10 bases map to TRBD1. The CDR3 spans 15 residues. Trimming removed 3 bases from V and 5 bases from J; junction bases left unmatched: 6. Germline CDR1 is ENHRY and CDR2 is SYGVKD.

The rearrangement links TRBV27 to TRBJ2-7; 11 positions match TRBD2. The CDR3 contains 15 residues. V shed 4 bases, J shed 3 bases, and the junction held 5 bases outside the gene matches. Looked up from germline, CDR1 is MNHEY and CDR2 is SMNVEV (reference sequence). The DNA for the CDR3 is TGTGCCAGCAGTTCCTCCGGGACTAGCGGCTACGAGCAGTACTTC. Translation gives CASSSSGTSGYEQYF.

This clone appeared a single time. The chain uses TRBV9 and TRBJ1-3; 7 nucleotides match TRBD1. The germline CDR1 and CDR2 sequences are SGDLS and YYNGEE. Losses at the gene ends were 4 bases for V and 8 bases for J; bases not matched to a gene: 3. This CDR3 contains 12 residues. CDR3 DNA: TGTGCCAGCAGCCCAGGGGGACACACCATATATTTT. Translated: CASSPGGHTIYF.

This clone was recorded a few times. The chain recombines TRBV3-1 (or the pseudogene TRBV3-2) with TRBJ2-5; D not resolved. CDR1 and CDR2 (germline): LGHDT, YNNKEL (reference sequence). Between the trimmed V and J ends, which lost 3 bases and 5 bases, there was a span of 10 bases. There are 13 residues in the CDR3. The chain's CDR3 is CASSQSRSETQYF. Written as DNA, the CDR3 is TGTGCCAGCAGCCAGAGCCGATCGGAGACCCAGTACTTC.

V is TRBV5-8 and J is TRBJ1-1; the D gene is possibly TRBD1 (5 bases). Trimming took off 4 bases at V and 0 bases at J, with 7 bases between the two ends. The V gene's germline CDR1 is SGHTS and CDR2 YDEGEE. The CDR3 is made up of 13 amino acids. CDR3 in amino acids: CASSRTMNTEAFF. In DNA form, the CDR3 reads TGTGCCAGCAGCCGGACAATGAACACTGAAGCTTTCTTT. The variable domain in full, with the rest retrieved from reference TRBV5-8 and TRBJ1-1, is EAGVTQSPTHLIKTRGQQATLRCSPISGHTSVYWYQQALGLGLQFLLWYDEGEERNRGNFPPRFSGRQFPNYSSELNVNALELEDSALYLCASSRTMNTEAFFGQGTRLTVV.

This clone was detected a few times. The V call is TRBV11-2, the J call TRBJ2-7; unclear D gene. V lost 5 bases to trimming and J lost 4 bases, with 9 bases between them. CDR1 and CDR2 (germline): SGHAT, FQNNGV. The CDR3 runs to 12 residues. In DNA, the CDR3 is TGTGCCAGCAGCGTACAGCTTTACGAGCAGTACTTC. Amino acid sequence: CASSVQLYEQYF.

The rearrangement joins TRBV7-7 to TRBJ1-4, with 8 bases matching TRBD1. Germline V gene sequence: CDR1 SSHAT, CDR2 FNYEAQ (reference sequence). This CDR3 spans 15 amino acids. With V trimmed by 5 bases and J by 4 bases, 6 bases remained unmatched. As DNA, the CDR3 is TGTGCCAGCAGCCCGGGGACAGGCCGTAATGAAAAACTGTTTTTT. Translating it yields CASSPGTGRNEKLFF.

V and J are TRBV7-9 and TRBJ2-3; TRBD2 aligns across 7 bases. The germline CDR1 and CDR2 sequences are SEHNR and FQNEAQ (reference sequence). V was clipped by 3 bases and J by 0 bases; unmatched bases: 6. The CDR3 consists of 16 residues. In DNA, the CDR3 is TGTGCCAGCAGCTTTTCATTGCGGGGGAGCACAGATACGCAGTATTTT. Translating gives CASSFSLRGSTDTQYF.

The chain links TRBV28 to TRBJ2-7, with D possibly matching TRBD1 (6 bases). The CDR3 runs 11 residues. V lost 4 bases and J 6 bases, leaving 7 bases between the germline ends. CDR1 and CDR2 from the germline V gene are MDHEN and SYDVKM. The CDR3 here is CASSSGAEQYF. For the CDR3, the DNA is TGTGCCAGCAGTTCAGGGGCCGAGCAGTACTTC.